A single sample is the source of the 3 T cell receptor beta chains below, sequenced in a study of T cells after yellow fever vaccination. TCRdb passed the 5' RACE reads through MiXCR, listing each CDR3 protein once. The sample holds about 210,000 distinct CDR3 sequences; under 3.5% are singletons and the top ten take 3.2%. Source: CD4+ T cells sorted from PBMCs, taken 10 days after the yellow fever booster vaccination. The receptors shown here come from a man between 18 and 35 years old who received the YFV17D yellow fever vaccine.

The table lists this clonotype with a few counts. The chain recombines TRBV2 with TRBJ2-5; no reliable D call. V shed 4 bases and J shed 2 bases, with 8 bases lying between them. CDR1 is SNHLY and CDR2 is FYNNEI in the germline V gene. The CDR3 runs 13 residues. CDR3 region: CASSAEMQETQYF. Written as DNA, the CDR3 is TGTGCCAGCAGTGCAGAAATGCAAGAGACCCAGTACTTC.

This clonotype was recorded many times. The CDR3 region has the DNA TGTGCCAGCAGCTTAGTGGGCGGGTCAGGCTACACCTTC. Amino acid sequence: CASSLVGGSGYTF. The rearrangement uses TRBV7-2 and TRBJ1-2; D gene ambiguous. The CDR3 is 13 amino acids. Trimming cost V 1 base and J 8 bases, with 11 bases left between them. Germline assignment: CDR1 SGHTA and CDR2 FQGNSA.

This clonotype was seen a few times. The chain carries TRBV2 and TRBJ1-5; D unclear. Germline loops: CDR1 SNHLY, CDR2 FYNNEI. Deletions cut 2 bases from V and 3 bases from J, with 8 bases between. This CDR3 has 14 amino acids. The chain's CDR3 is CASSESSVNQPQHF. The DNA for the CDR3 is TGTGCCAGCAGTGAATCGTCAGTCAATCAGCCCCAGCATTTT.